This TCR beta chain came from a study of early T cells in non-severe SARS-CoV-2 infection. Study-wide background: The sequenced material was bulk RNA from unsorted whole blood, and its chains were unpaired.

Findings and limits, study-wide: VDJdb-based annotation leaned toward anti-spike CD8 responses and missed private and CD4 specificities.

Attachment of unique molecular identifiers to individual cDNA molecules was performed. TCRdb itself ran the 5' RACE reads through MiXCR, one entry per CDR3 protein. The sample comprises about 29,000 distinct CDR3 sequences, 5% to 7% of which are singletons, and more than 0.7% rests with the top ten. Concerning this clonotype: Its cognate antigen is unknown.

Germline V gives CDR1 MNHEY, CDR2 SVGAGI. V dropped 6 bases and J dropped 6 bases, with 13 bases sitting between them. CDR3 length equals 13 residues. Sequencing was performed on whole blood. The source is an adult who was a healthcare worker with PCR-confirmed SARS-CoV-2 infection or an uninfected control (not recorded which). The chain is built from TRBV6-5 and TRBJ2-3; D ambiguous. CDR3 region: CASSPPASDTQYF. The CDR3 nucleotides read TGTGCCAGCAGCCCTCCGGCCAGCGATACGCAGTATTTT.